These T cell receptor beta chains were read from a single sample in a study of blood T cell repertoires in COVID-19. Produced via immunoSEQ multiplex PCR; TCRdb's table is partial and in-frame only. This repertoire shows almost 300,000 clones, roughly 90% found once; its top ten account for around 10%. Sequences were obtained from peripheral blood. These receptors came from a young woman with COVID-19, enrolled during active disease. The CDR3 runs from the conserved cysteine through the conserved F or W. D genes are given only for firm matches. Expanded clones get a size class; other rows say once, few or many, or leave the size out.

V gene	clone size	J gene	D gene	CDR3 DNA	CDR3 protein
TRBV5-1	-	TRBJ1-6	TRBD1	TGCGCCAGCAGCTGGAACCGGGACAGGGGCTCACCCCTCCACTTT	CASSWNRDRGSPLHF
TRBV5-1	-	TRBJ2-5	-	TGCGCCAGCAGCTTGGGACACTCCAAAGAGACCCAGTACTTC	CASSLGHSKETQYF
TRBV20-1	few	TRBJ1-5	-	TGCAGTGCTAGTAAGCCCGACAGTATTGGTCAGCCCCAGCATTTT	CSASKPDSIGQPQHF
TRBV5-1	many	TRBJ2-3	-	TGCGCCAGCAGCTCCACCTTACTCCGAGATACGCAGTATTTT	CASSSTLLRDTQYF
TRBV5-6	-	TRBJ1-2	TRBD1	TGTGCCAGCAGCTTGTCGACCGCCGGGACAGATTATGGCTACACCTTC	CASSLSTAGTDYGYTF
TRBV2	-	TRBJ2-3	-	TGTGCCAGCAGCCGGGACTCCCGGTTTATCGATACGCAGTATTTT	CASSRDSRFIDTQYF
TRBV10-2	-	TRBJ1-6	-	TGCGCCAGCAGTGAGCGGGACACCTCAATATCACCCCTCCACTTT	CASSERDTSISPLHF
TRBV29-1	-	TRBJ1-3	-	TGCAGCGACAAACGGACAGCTCAGCTTATGGACACCATATATTTT	CSDKRTAQLMDTIYF
TRBV11-2	-	TRBJ1-2	-	TGTGCCAGCAGCTTAGATTCCCGAGGCTATGGCTACACCTTC	CASSLDSRGYGYTF
TRBV29-1	-	TRBJ1-1	-	TGCAGCGTTGTAGTTCAGGGCAGGGACACTGAAGCTTTCTTT	CSVVVQGRDTEAFF
TRBV6-5	-	TRBJ2-7	TRBD2	TGTGCCAGCAGATTACGGGGGGGTAACACCTACGAGCAGTACTTC	CASRLRGGNTYEQYF
TRBV4-1	-	TRBJ1-1	-	TGCGCCAGCAGCCAAGATGTAGGTCCGGAGGTAGCTTTCTTT	CASSQDVGPEVAFF
TRBV2	-	TRBJ1-1	-	TGTGCCAGCAGGGTCGGGATCCTTATGAACACTGAAGCTTTCTTT	CASRVGILMNTEAFF
TRBV20-1	once	TRBJ1-4	TRBD1	TGCAGTGCTAGTTCCATAGACAGGGGGCGAGAAAAACTGTTTTTT	CSASSIDRGREKLFF
TRBV6-6	-	TRBJ2-3	TRBD2	TGTGCCAGCGGAACTAGCGGGGGGGCGACAGATACGCAGTATTTT	CASGTSGGATDTQYF
TRBV5-4	-	TRBJ1-2	TRBD1	TGTGCCAGCAGGACAGGGGGCGCCTTCGGCTACACCTTC	CASRTGGAFGYTF
TRBV9	-	TRBJ2-7	-	TGTGCCAGCAGCGTAGACGGGACCTACGAGCAGTACTTC	CASSVDGTYEQYF
TRBV27	-	TRBJ2-2	TRBD2	TGTGCCAGCAGTTTATCCATGGCGGGGGGGCCTGAGGGAACCGGGGAGCTGTTTTTT	CASSLSMAGGPEGTGELFF
TRBV11-3	-	TRBJ1-6	-	TGTGCCAGCAGCGACAGAAATTCACCCCTCCACTTT	CASSDRNSPLHF
TRBV2	-	TRBJ2-7	-	TGTGCCAGCAGTGATTCCAACGAGCAGTACTTC	CASSDSNEQYF
TRBV5-1	once	TRBJ1-2	-	TGCGCCAGCAGAGGCGAGGAGGGGTACTATGGCTACACCTTC	CASRGEEGYYGYTF
TRBV27	-	TRBJ1-1	TRBD1	TGTGCCAGCAGCCAGACAGGGACCATTCAACCCGAAGCTTTCTTT	CASSQTGTIQPEAFF
TRBV24-1	-	TRBJ2-1	-	TGTGCCACCAGTGAGCGGAAGAGTACCTACAATGAGCAGTTCTTC	CATSERKSTYNEQFF
TRBV28	-	TRBJ1-3	-	TGTGCCAGCAGTTTTGTTCAGGGAACTTCCTCTGGAAACACCATATATTTT	CASSFVQGTSSGNTIYF
TRBV6-1	-	TRBJ1-1	-	TGTGCCACCGGGAGGGAGGCCACTGAAGCTTTCTTT	CATGREATEAFF
TRBV24-1	-	TRBJ1-1	TRBD1	TGTGCCACCAGTGACAGGGGGACTGAAGCTTTCTTT	CATSDRGTEAFF
TRBV18	-	TRBJ2-3	TRBD2	TGTGCCAGCTCACCACCAGGACTAGCGGGGGGGAAGGTCGGAGATACGCAGTATTTT	CASSPPGLAGGKVGDTQYF
TRBV2	-	TRBJ1-4	TRBD1	TGTGCCAGCAGGGGACAGGGTAATGAAAAACTGTTTTTT	CASRGQGNEKLFF
TRBV5-8	once	TRBJ2-3	TRBD2	TGTGCCAGCAGCTTGGCACTAGCGGGCTCCGATACGCAGTATTTT	CASSLALAGSDTQYF
TRBV30	-	TRBJ1-5	TRBD1	TGTGCCTGGAGGGGGACAGGGGAGGACGATCAGCCCCAGCATTTT	CAWRGTGEDDQPQHF
TRBV11-1	-	TRBJ1-6	-	TGTGCCAGCAGCCCGAGACACGGGAGAGTGACCTCACCCCTCCACTTT	CASSPRHGRVTSPLHF
TRBV12-3/TRBV12-4	few	TRBJ2-2	-	TGTGCCAGCAGTCGGGGAGTCGGGGAGCTGTTTTTT	CASSRGVGELFF
TRBV27	-	TRBJ1-1	TRBD1	TGTGCCAGCAGCGACGGACAGGGGTACACTGAAGCTTTCTTT	CASSDGQGYTEAFF
TRBV7-9	-	TRBJ1-1	-	TGTGCCAGCAGCCCCCGTGGAGGGCCTACAGCTTTCTTT	CASSPRGGPTAFF
TRBV19	-	TRBJ1-5	-	TGTGCCAGTACAAACAAACAGATCAATCAGCCCCAGCATTTT	CASTNKQINQPQHF
TRBV7-9	-	TRBJ1-6	-	TGTGCCTTTATGGGGGCAAACACGAGCTCCTATAATTCACCCCTCCACTTT	CAFMGANTSSYNSPLHF
TRBV5-4	-	TRBJ2-7	TRBD2	TGTGCCAGCAGCTTGGGCGGGAGTTGGGCTTACGAGCAGTACTTC	CASSLGGSWAYEQYF
TRBV4-2	-	TRBJ2-5	-	TGTGCCAGCAGCCAAAAAAGAGGTGGCGAGACCCAGTACTTC	CASSQKRGGETQYF
TRBV3-1/TRBV3-2	-	TRBJ2-7	-	TGTGCCAGCAGCCAACGTTCCACGGGTGGGAGGGAGCAGTACTTC	CASSQRSTGGREQYF
TRBV7-8	-	TRBJ2-3	TRBD1	TGTGCCAGCAGCTGGGGACAGGGCACAGATACGCAGTATTTT	CASSWGQGTDTQYF
TRBV5-8	-	TRBJ1-1	-	TGTGCCAGCAGCTTTGGTGGAGGGGAGGTATTCACTGAAGCTTTCTTT	CASSFGGGEVFTEAFF
TRBV19	-	TRBJ2-6	TRBD1	TGTGCCAGTAGGCCAACCGGGACAGGGATAACCAACGTCCTGACTTTC	CASRPTGTGITNVLTF
TRBV7-2	-	TRBJ2-1	-	TGTGCCAGCAGCTTTTCTCGGGACTACAATGAGCAGTTCTTC	CASSFSRDYNEQFF
TRBV5-1	few	TRBJ2-7	TRBD1	TGCGCCAGCAGCTTAGACGGACAGGGGCCGGGGGAGCAGTACTTC	CASSLDGQGPGEQYF
TRBV28	-	TRBJ2-4	TRBD1	TGTGCCAGCAGTACAGGGGGCTCAGGCAAAAACATTCAGTACTTC	CASSTGGSGKNIQYF
TRBV4-2	-	TRBJ1-1	-	TGTGCCAGCAGCCAAGATGGCACCAGGGGAAACACTGAAGCTTTCTTT	CASSQDGTRGNTEAFF
TRBV5-1	once	TRBJ1-1	-	TGCGCCAGCAACTCACCGACCCCCGCGGCGGGTGAAGCTTTCTTT	CASNSPTPAAGEAFF
TRBV7-9	-	TRBJ2-7	TRBD2	TGTGCCAGCAGCTCGCGGACTAGCGGGGGCTCCTACGAGCAGTACTTC	CASSSRTSGGSYEQYF
TRBV2	-	TRBJ2-1	-	TGTGCCGCGGGGACCTGGGGCTCCTACAATGAGCAGTTCTTC	CAAGTWGSYNEQFF
TRBV3-1/TRBV3-2	-	TRBJ2-5	TRBD2	TGTGCCAGCAGCCGGTCGGGGACTAGCGAAAAAGAGACCCAGTACTTC	CASSRSGTSEKETQYF